These T cell receptor beta chains were read from a single sample in a study of blood T cells in healthy people across ages. TCRdb redid the calling of the 5' RACE reads with MiXCR, one entry per CDR3 protein. The sample includes about 930,000 distinct CDR3 sequences, 25% to 35% of them seen just once. These data are also associated with another study on T cells of mothers and their children.

What was sequenced was blood. These receptors originate from a middle-aged woman in good health. Both conserved end residues are part of each CDR3. Each record gives: J gene, D gene, V gene, clone size, CDR3 DNA, CDR3 protein. D genes are given only for firm matches. Clone size is given for some rows only: seen once, a few or many times, or a class if the clone is expanded.

j_call: TRBJ2-5
d_call: -
v_call: TRBV18
clone_size: -
cdr3_nt: TGTGCCACCCGTGGAAGGGAACAAGAGACCCAGTACTTC
cdr3_aa: CATRGREQETQYF

j_call: TRBJ1-2
d_call: -
v_call: TRBV20-1
clone_size: -
cdr3_nt: TGCAGGGCCAGGACGGAGAACTATGGCTACACCTTC
cdr3_aa: CRARTENYGYTF

j_call: TRBJ1-3
d_call: -
v_call: TRBV30
clone_size: -
cdr3_nt: TGTGCCTGGAGTGGGCCGATCTCTGGAAACACCATATATTTT
cdr3_aa: CAWSGPISGNTIYF

j_call: TRBJ1-2
d_call: TRBD1
v_call: TRBV9
clone_size: -
cdr3_nt: TGTACCAGCAGCTCAGACAGGGCCTTCCGGGGCCACACCTTC
cdr3_aa: CTSSSDRAFRGHTF

j_call: TRBJ1-5
d_call: -
v_call: TRBV7-9
clone_size: few
cdr3_nt: TGTGCCAGCAGCGCCGGGTTAGCTGGCAATCAGCCCCAGCATTTT
cdr3_aa: CASSAGLAGNQPQHF

j_call: TRBJ2-1
d_call: -
v_call: TRBV6-5
clone_size: -
cdr3_nt: TGTGCCAGCAGTTCTGATCTGATGCAAGAGACCCAGTTCTTC
cdr3_aa: CASSSDLMQETQFF

j_call: TRBJ1-2
d_call: -
v_call: TRBV5-1
clone_size: -
cdr3_nt: TGCGCCAGCAGCTTGGCCTCGACAGCCTATGGCTACACCTTC
cdr3_aa: CASSLASTAYGYTF

j_call: TRBJ1-1
d_call: TRBD1
v_call: TRBV7-3
clone_size: many
cdr3_nt: TGTGCCAGCAGCCAGGGACAGGGCCACACTGAAGCTTTCTTT
cdr3_aa: CASSQGQGHTEAFF

j_call: TRBJ1-5
d_call: -
v_call: TRBV24-1
clone_size: many
cdr3_nt: TGTGCCACCAGTGAGAACAGGGATCAGCCCCAGCATTTT
cdr3_aa: CATSENRDQPQHF

j_call: TRBJ1-1
d_call: -
v_call: TRBV28
clone_size: -
cdr3_nt: TGTGCCAGCAGGGACGGTAACCTTGAAGCTTTCTTT
cdr3_aa: CASRDGNLEAFF

j_call: TRBJ2-7
d_call: TRBD1
v_call: TRBV29-1
clone_size: many
cdr3_nt: TGCAGCGTTGAATTTTTTGAGACAGGGGAGATCTACGAGCAGTACTTC
cdr3_aa: CSVEFFETGEIYEQYF

j_call: TRBJ1-5
d_call: TRBD1
v_call: TRBV18
clone_size: -
cdr3_nt: TGTGCCAGCTCCGGGACAGGGGGTGCTCAGCCCCAGCATTTT
cdr3_aa: CASSGTGGAQPQHF

j_call: TRBJ2-6
d_call: -
v_call: TRBV5-1
clone_size: -
cdr3_nt: TGCGCCAGCAGCTTGAGTGGCAGCTCTGGGGCCAACGTCCTGACTTTC
cdr3_aa: CASSLSGSSGANVLTF

j_call: TRBJ2-1
d_call: -
v_call: TRBV12-3/TRBV12-4
clone_size: -
cdr3_nt: TGTGCCAGCAGTTTTTTGCAGGGCCAGTTCTTC
cdr3_aa: CASSFLQGQFF

j_call: TRBJ2-3
d_call: TRBD2
v_call: TRBV28
clone_size: -
cdr3_nt: TGTGCCACCCTAGCGGGACGCACAGATACGCAGTATTTT
cdr3_aa: CATLAGRTDTQYF

j_call: TRBJ2-1
d_call: TRBD2
v_call: TRBV6-1
clone_size: -
cdr3_nt: TGTGCCAGCAGTGAAGCCTGGCGGGGGGGCTTTGAGCGGTTCTTC
cdr3_aa: CASSEAWRGGFERFF

j_call: TRBJ2-7
d_call: TRBD1
v_call: TRBV5-1
clone_size: -
cdr3_nt: TGCGCCAGCAGCTTGGTGGTCCGGACAGGGGGTAACGAGCAGTACTTC
cdr3_aa: CASSLVVRTGGNEQYF

j_call: TRBJ1-1
d_call: -
v_call: TRBV28
clone_size: -
cdr3_nt: TGTGCCAGCAGACGACAGGTTTGGACTGAAGCTTTCTTT
cdr3_aa: CASRRQVWTEAFF

j_call: TRBJ1-4
d_call: TRBD1
v_call: TRBV27
clone_size: -
cdr3_nt: TGTGCCAGCGGTAAACAGGGGGCAGGTGAAAAACTGTTTTTT
cdr3_aa: CASGKQGAGEKLFF

j_call: TRBJ2-1
d_call: TRBD2
v_call: TRBV20-1
clone_size: many
cdr3_nt: TGCAGTGCCATCGGGGGGGCCAGTCCCTACAATGAGCAGTTCTTC
cdr3_aa: CSAIGGASPYNEQFF

j_call: TRBJ2-3
d_call: -
v_call: TRBV5-6
clone_size: -
cdr3_nt: TGTGCCAGCAGCTACGGTACAGGGAACCCAGATACGCAGTATTTT
cdr3_aa: CASSYGTGNPDTQYF

j_call: TRBJ1-5
d_call: TRBD1
v_call: TRBV12-3/TRBV12-4
clone_size: few
cdr3_nt: TGTGCCAGCAGTTTACAGGGGGCCGCTAGCAATCAGCCCCAGCATTTT
cdr3_aa: CASSLQGAASNQPQHF

j_call: TRBJ2-1
d_call: -
v_call: TRBV18
clone_size: -
cdr3_nt: TGTGCCAGCTCACCACCGGGCCCCTACGAGCAGTTCTTC
cdr3_aa: CASSPPGPYEQFF